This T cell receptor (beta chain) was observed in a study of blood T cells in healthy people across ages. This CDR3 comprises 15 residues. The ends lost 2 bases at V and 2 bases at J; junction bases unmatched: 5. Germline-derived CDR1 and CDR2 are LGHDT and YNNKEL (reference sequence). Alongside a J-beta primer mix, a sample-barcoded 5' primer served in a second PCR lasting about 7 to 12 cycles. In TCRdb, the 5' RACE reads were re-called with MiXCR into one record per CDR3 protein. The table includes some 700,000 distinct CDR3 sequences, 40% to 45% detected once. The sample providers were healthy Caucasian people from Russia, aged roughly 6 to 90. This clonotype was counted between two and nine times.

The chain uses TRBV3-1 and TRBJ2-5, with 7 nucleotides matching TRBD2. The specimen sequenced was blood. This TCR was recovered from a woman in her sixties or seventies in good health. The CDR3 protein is CASSQFAGVQETQYF. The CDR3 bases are TGTGCCAGCAGCCAATTCGCGGGAGTACAAGAGACCCAGTACTTC.